Listed here are 26 T cell receptor beta chains from one sample, sequenced in a study of Ad26.COV2.S vaccination and SARS-CoV-2 variants (dated by TCRdb to about 2021). The time point label here, explained by the study, means: individuals recovered from natural SARS-CoV-2 infection. Library preparation employed the immunoSEQ multiplex PCR assay. Not all clones reach the TCRdb copy of this immuneACCESS table, which keeps in-frame sequences only. Checked studies attribute under half of the gap to unresolved V genes and leave the rest unexplained. Here the sample has about 39,000 clones; roughly 84% occur a single time. More than 45% of the sample rests with the top ten. Sample: peripheral blood, taken after recovery from COVID-19. Source of these receptors: a human donor who had recovered from COVID-19.

This clone was seen a handful of times. The chain joins TRBV6-2 or TRBV6-3 to TRBJ1-2; 9 nucleotides match TRBD1. Trimming cost V 6 bases and J 8 bases; bases outside gene matches: 10. The germline V gene has CDR1 MNHEY and CDR2 SVGEGT. The CDR3 has 14 amino acids. The CDR3 region is CASSLQGQGGGYTF. The CDR3 DNA is TGTGCCAGCAGCCTCCAGGGACAGGGAGGAGGCTACACCTTC.

This chain connects TRBV6-4 to TRBJ2-1; 7 nucleotides match TRBD2. The CDR3 consists of 15 residues. Germline V lookup: CDR1 MRHNA, CDR2 SNTAGT. Trimming at V came to 6 bases and at J to 5 bases, leaving 10 bases not matched to a gene. CDR3 sequence reads: CASSVTSARHNEQFF. For the CDR3, the DNA is TGTGCCAGCAGCGTCACTAGCGCGAGGCACAATGAGCAGTTCTTC.

CDR3 loop: CASGGGRLSDTEAFF. DNA for the CDR3: TGCGCCAGCGGAGGGGGCAGATTATCGGACACTGAAGCTTTCTTT. V usage is TRBV5-1 and J usage is TRBJ1-1, with TRBD1 matching over 7 bases. Germline V gene data show CDR1 as SGHRS and CDR2 as YFSETQ. The length of the CDR3 is 15 residues. J gave up 3 bases and V 7 bases, and 12 bases lay outside the gene matches. The full variable domain, with the rest looked up from reference TRBV5-1 and TRBJ1-1, is KAGVTQTPRYLIKTRGQQVTLSCSPISGHRSVSWYQQTPGQGLQFLFEYFSETQRNKGNFPGRFSGRQFSNSRSEMNVSTLELGDSALYLCASGGGRLSDTEAFFGQGTRLTVV.

V and J are TRBV5-1 and TRBJ1-1; a weak D match, TRBD1 (5 bases). V gave up 0 bases and J gave up 1 base, with 13 bases separating them. Germline values: CDR1 SGHRS, CDR2 YFSETQ. The CDR3 extends over 16 amino acids. The CDR3 reads CASSLAGGDQNTEAFF. CDR3 coding DNA: TGCGCCAGCAGCTTGGCCGGGGGGGACCAGAACACTGAAGCTTTCTTT.

The V and J genes are TRBV7-9 and TRBJ1-2; unclear D gene. Germline V gene data show CDR1 as SEHNR and CDR2 as FQNEAQ (reference sequence). The CDR3 loop spans 13 amino acids. Trimming left V 6 bases short and J 2 bases short, with 10 bases between. CDR3 bases: TGTGCCAGCAGACCGGACCAAAACTATGGCTACACCTTC. Residues: CASRPDQNYGYTF.

The V gene is TRBV24-1, the J gene TRBJ2-1, with 12 bases that match TRBD1. Germline V CDR1 and CDR2: KGHDR, SFDVKD. The ends lost 0 bases at V and 10 bases at J; junction bases unmatched: 6. The CDR3 extends over 16 amino acids. CDR3: CATSDLRDRGRLEQFF. For the CDR3, the DNA is TGTGCCACCAGTGATTTGCGGGACAGGGGGCGCTTGGAGCAGTTCTTC.

The V call is TRBV5-1, the J call TRBJ2-7; possible D gene TRBD2, 6 bases. Germline V gene sequence: CDR1 SGHRS, CDR2 YFSETQ. This CDR3 is 16 amino acids long. Trimming took off 1 base at V and 0 bases at J, with 14 bases between the two ends. CDR3 loop: CASSLWQGGGSYEQYF. The CDR3 DNA follows: TGCGCCAGCAGCTTGTGGCAGGGAGGAGGCTCCTACGAGCAGTACTTC.

The chain couples TRBV5-1 to TRBJ2-1; 8 bases are shared with TRBD2. Per germline, CDR1 SGHRS and CDR2 YFSETQ. V shed 3 bases, J shed 5 bases, and the junction held 10 bases outside the gene matches. CDR3 length: 16 residues. The CDR3 loop reads CASSWGTSGADNEQFF. In DNA, the CDR3 is TGCGCCAGCAGCTGGGGCACTAGCGGAGCGGACAATGAGCAGTTCTTC.

This chain uses TRBV7-2 with TRBJ2-7; no clear D. Germline values: CDR1 SGHTA, CDR2 FQGNSA. Trimming cost V 5 bases and J 3 bases, with 14 bases left between them. The CDR3 is 14 amino acids. CDR3 in DNA: TGTGCCAGCAGCCCGGACCCTCGGAACTACGAGCAGTACTTC. Its protein product is CASSPDPRNYEQYF.

The chain combines TRBV5-1 with TRBJ1-5; 7 nucleotides line up with TRBD1. Germline V gene sequence: CDR1 SGHRS, CDR2 YFSETQ. The CDR3 loop spans 15 amino acids. V trimming: 8 bases; J trimming: 0 bases; junction bases outside the gene matches: 8. The CDR3 DNA reads as TGCGCCAGTCAGGGGGGTCGGTATAGCAATCAGCCCCAGCATTTT. Its protein is CASQGGRYSNQPQHF.

The chain combines TRBV9 with TRBJ2-1; 9 bases fit TRBD1. Losses at the gene ends were 0 bases for V and 5 bases for J; bases not matched to a gene: 6. The CDR3 loop spans 16 amino acids. The germline V gene has CDR1 SGDLS and CDR2 YYNGEE. The CDR3 protein is CASSVERTGEDNEQFF. In nucleotides, the CDR3 is TGTGCCAGCAGCGTAGAAAGGACAGGGGAGGACAATGAGCAGTTCTTC.

The table lists this clone with a few counts. The chain employs TRBV29-1 and TRBJ2-1, with 12 nucleotides matching TRBD2. Germline lookup yields CDR1 SQVTM and CDR2 ANQGSEA. The CDR3 consists of 14 residues. Losses at the gene ends were 6 bases for V and 9 bases for J; bases not matched to a gene: 9. In DNA form, the CDR3 reads TGCAGCGTCTCACTCGAGACTAGCGGGGGTGAGCAGTTCTTC. This translates into CSVSLETSGGEQFF.

The V call is TRBV14, the J call TRBJ2-5; D is perhaps TRBD1 or TRBD2 (5 bases each). The CDR3 covers 13 residues. Germline loops: CDR1 SGHDN, CDR2 FVKESK. Trimming shortened V by 0 bases and J by 14 bases, and 16 bases separated the two germline ends. The CDR3 reads CASSQDRGGLPYF. The CDR3 DNA is TGTGCCAGCAGCCAAGACCGGGGCGGCTTGCCTTACTTC. Full variable domain (rest looked up from reference TRBV14 and TRBJ2-5): EAGVTQFPSHSVIEKGQTVTLRCDPISGHDNLYWYRRVMGKEIKFLLHFVKESKQDESGMPNNRFLAERTGGTYSTLKVQPAELEDSGVYFCASSQDRGGLPYFGPGTRLLVL.

This clone was counted only a few times. The chain joins TRBV5-1 to TRBJ2-3; D is possibly TRBD1 (5 bases). Germline CDR1 is SGHRS and CDR2 is YFSETQ. The CDR3 covers 13 residues. V was shortened by 3 bases and J by 5 bases, with 10 bases between the two germline ends. The DNA of the CDR3 is TGCGCCAGCAGCTCGCAGGGCGAAGATACGCAGTATTTT. This codes for CASSSQGEDTQYF.

The count of this clone is one. The chain couples TRBV19 to TRBJ1-3; D gene unclear. Germline CDR1 is LNHDA and CDR2 is SQIVND (reference sequence). The CDR3 is 14 residues long. V was trimmed by 7 bases and J by 0 bases, leaving 10 bases between them. CDR3 in DNA: TGTGCCAGTATGAGAGGGATCTCTGGAAACACCATATATTTT. This sequence encodes CASMRGISGNTIYF. Using reference TRBV19 and TRBJ1-3 for the parts outside the CDR3, the full variable domain is DGGITQSPKYLFRKEGQNVTLSCEQNLNHDAMYWYRQDPGQGLRLIYYSQIVNDFQKGDIAEGYSVSREKKESFPLTVTSAQKNPTAFYLCASMRGISGNTIYFGEGSWLTVV.

The chain employs TRBV11-2 and TRBJ2-6; D ambiguous. Trimming left V 1 base short and J 2 bases short, with 6 bases between. Per the germline V gene, CDR1 is SGHAT and CDR2 is FQNNGV. The CDR3 totals 15 residues. CDR3 residues: CASSLGGTGANVLTF. The CDR3 DNA is TGTGCCAGCAGCTTAGGGGGTACTGGGGCCAACGTCCTGACTTTC.

This clone is a singleton in its sample. This chain uses TRBV5-1 with TRBJ1-2; D not certain. Trimming stripped 0 bases from V and 12 bases from J, with 15 bases between. CDR1 is SGHRS, CDR2 YFSETQ, per germline. The CDR3 has 13 residues. CDR3 nucleotide sequence: TGCGCCAGCAGCTTGGAGAGCCTCCCGGGGAACACCTTC. Residues: CASSLESLPGNTF.

The chain recombines TRBV2 with TRBJ2-1; D gene ambiguous. CDR3 length equals 13 residues. Germline loops: CDR1 SNHLY, CDR2 FYNNEI. Trimming cost V 7 bases and J 9 bases, with 16 bases left between them. CDR3 region: CASTASEVAEQFF. In DNA form, the CDR3 reads TGTGCCAGCACCGCCTCAGAAGTGGCTGAGCAGTTCTTC.

The chain combines TRBV29-1 with TRBJ1-2; 7 bases map to TRBD1. The CDR3 consists of 12 residues. CDR1 SQVTM and CDR2 ANQGSEA come from the germline V gene. V was clipped by 3 bases and J by 7 bases; unmatched bases: 5. The CDR3 spells CSVETGKSGYTF. The CDR3 DNA reads TGCAGCGTTGAGACAGGGAAGTCTGGCTACACCTTC.

Worth noting for this clone: The germline gene is not matched at one end of the junction; a read error may be the cause. The rearrangement links TRBV19 to TRBJ1-2, with 10 bases aligning to TRBD1. The germline gives CDR1 LNHDA, CDR2 SQIVND (reference sequence). The CDR3 spans 13 residues. The DNA for the CDR3 is TGTGCCAGTACCGCCCCGGGACAGGGGACGCGCGCCTTC. It yields the protein CASTAPGQGTRAF.

The CDR3: CASSLVDRAGVYNEQFF. CDR3 DNA sequence: TGTGCCAGCAGCTTAGTTGATCGAGCGGGGGTATACAATGAGCAGTTCTTC. The genes are TRBV7-6 and TRBJ2-1; 8 bases fit TRBD2. Germline lookup yields CDR1 SGHVS and CDR2 FNYEAQ. The CDR3 totals 17 residues. With V trimmed by 1 base and J by 4 bases, 9 bases remained unmatched.

This rearrangement joins TRBV29-1 to TRBJ2-5; weak D call: TRBD2 (6 bases). V lost 4 bases, J lost 9 bases, and 9 bases lay in between. CDR1 SQVTM and CDR2 ANQGSEA come from the germline V gene. CDR3 length equals 10 residues. This CDR3 is CSVGGGSQYF. The CDR3 DNA follows: TGCAGCGTTGGAGGAGGGTCCCAGTACTTC.

J is TRBJ1-2 and V is TRBV7-9; a possible D gene is TRBD1 (5 bases). The CDR3 extends over 13 amino acids. Germline V CDR1 and CDR2: SEHNR, FQNEAQ (reference sequence). Trimming removed 0 bases at V and 6 bases at J, with 8 bases between. CDR3 protein: CASSLAGADGYTF. In nucleotides, the CDR3 is TGTGCCAGCAGCTTAGCAGGGGCCGATGGCTACACCTTC.

This chain uses TRBV2 with TRBJ2-5, with 8 bases lining up with TRBD1. Germline values: CDR1 SNHLY, CDR2 FYNNEI. This CDR3 has 14 residues. J was trimmed by 3 bases and V by 7 bases; bases with no gene match: 7. The CDR3 DNA is TGTGCCAGCAAGTTCTCGACAGGGGAAGAGACCCAGTACTTC. Translation gives CASKFSTGEETQYF.

This chain uses TRBV7-6 with TRBJ1-1, with TRBD1 as a possible D gene (6 bases). Germline V lookup: CDR1 SGHVS, CDR2 FNYEAQ. Trimming stripped 5 bases from V and 1 base from J, with 8 bases between. This CDR3 spans 13 amino acids. The CDR3 protein is CASSAQGNTEAFF. The CDR3 region has the DNA TGTGCCAGCAGCGCACAGGGGAACACTGAAGCTTTCTTT.

The V gene is TRBV10-1, the J gene TRBJ2-5, with 7 bases aligning to TRBD2. The CDR3 is 14 amino acids. In germline, CDR1 is WNHNN, CDR2 SYGVQD (reference sequence). V shed 5 bases and J 5 bases; nucleotides not matched to a gene: 8. DNA for the CDR3: TGCGCCAGCAGTCCCTCGGGAGGCTCTGAGACCCAGTACTTC. This codes for CASSPSGGSETQYF.